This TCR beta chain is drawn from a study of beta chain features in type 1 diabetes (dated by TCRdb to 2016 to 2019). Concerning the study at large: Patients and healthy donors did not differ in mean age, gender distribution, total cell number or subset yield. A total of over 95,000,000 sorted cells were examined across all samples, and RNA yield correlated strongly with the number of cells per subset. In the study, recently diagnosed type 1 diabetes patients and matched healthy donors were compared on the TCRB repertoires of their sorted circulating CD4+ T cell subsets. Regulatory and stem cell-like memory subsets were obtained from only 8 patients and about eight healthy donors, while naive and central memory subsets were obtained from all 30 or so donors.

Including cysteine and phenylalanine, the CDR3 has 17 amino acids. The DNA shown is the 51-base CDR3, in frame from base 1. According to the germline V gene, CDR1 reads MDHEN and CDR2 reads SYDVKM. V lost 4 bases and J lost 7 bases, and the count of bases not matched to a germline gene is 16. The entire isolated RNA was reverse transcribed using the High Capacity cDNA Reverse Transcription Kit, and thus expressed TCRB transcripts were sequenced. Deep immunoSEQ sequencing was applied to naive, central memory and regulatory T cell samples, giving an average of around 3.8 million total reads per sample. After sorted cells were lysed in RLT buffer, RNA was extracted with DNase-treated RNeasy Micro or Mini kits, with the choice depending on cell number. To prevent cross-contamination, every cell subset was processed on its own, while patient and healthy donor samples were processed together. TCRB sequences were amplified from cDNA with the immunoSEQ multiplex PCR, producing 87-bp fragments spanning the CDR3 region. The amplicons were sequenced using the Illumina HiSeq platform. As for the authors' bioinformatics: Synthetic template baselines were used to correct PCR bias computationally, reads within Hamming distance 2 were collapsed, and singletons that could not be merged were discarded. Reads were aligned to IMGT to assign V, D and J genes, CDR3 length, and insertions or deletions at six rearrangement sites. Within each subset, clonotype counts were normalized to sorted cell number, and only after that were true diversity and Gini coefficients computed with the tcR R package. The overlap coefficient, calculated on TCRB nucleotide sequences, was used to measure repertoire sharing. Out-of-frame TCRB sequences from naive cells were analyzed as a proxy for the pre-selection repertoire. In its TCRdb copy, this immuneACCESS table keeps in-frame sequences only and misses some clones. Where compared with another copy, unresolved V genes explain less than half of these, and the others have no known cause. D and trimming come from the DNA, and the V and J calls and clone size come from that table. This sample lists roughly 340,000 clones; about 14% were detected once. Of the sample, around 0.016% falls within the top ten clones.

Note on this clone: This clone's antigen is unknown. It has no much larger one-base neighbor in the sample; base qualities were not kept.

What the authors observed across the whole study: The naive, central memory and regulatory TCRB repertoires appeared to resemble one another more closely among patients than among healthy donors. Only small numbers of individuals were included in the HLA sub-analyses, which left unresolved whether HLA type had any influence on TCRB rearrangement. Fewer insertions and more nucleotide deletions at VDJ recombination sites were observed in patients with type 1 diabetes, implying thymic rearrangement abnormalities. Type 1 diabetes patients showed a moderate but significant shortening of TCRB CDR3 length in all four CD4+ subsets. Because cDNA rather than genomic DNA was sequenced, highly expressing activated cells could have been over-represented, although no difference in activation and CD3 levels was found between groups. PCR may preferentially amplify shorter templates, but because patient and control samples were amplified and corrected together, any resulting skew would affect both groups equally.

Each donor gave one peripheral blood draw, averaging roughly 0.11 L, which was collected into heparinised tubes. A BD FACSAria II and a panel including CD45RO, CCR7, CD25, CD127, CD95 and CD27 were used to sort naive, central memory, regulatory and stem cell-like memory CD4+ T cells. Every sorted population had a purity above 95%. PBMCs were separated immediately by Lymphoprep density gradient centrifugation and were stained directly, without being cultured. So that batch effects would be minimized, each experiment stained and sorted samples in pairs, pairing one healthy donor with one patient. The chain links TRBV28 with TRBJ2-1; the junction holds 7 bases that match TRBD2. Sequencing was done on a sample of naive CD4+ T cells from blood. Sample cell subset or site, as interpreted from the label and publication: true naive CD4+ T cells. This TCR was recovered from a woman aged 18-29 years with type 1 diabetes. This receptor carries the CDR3 CASSYVGLTGGRNEQFF. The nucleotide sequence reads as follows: TGTGCCAGCAGTTACGTCGGACTTACGGGAGGCCGAAATGAGCAGTTCTTC.